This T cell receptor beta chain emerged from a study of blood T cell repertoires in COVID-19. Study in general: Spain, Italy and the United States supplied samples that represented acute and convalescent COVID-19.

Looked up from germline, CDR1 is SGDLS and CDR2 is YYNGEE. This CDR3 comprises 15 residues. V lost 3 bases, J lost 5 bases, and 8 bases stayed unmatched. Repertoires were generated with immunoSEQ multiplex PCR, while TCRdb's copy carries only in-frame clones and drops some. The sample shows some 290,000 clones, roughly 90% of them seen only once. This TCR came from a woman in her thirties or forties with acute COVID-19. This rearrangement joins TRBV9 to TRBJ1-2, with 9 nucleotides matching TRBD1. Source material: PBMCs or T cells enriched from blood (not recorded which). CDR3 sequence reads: CASSGGDRVTYGYTF. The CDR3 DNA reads TGTGCCAGCAGCGGGGGGGACAGGGTTACGTATGGCTACACCTTC. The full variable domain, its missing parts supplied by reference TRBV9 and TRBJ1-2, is DSGVTQTPKHLITATGQRVTLRCSPRSGDLSVYWYQQSLDQGLQFLIQYYNGEERAKGNILERFSAQQFPDLHSELNLSSLELGDSALYFCASSGGDRVTYGYTFGSGTRLTVV.